This T cell receptor (beta chain) was recorded in a study of T cells in Graves' hyperthyroidism and ophthalmopathy (dated by TCRdb to the late 2010s). Study-wide context: TCR V-J signatures able to tell the groups apart were searched for in a discovery cohort of some 100 patients, of whom around 43 had Graves' ophthalmopathy and under 65 had stable Graves' hyperthyroidism. Prospective prediction of ophthalmopathy was tested in an independent validation cohort of fewer than 20 hyperthyroidism patients and around 16 patients who later progressed to ophthalmopathy. The approximately 95 discovery patients were divided at random into training and test sets in a 7:3 ratio. Thyroid tissue and blood T-cell repertoires from about six Graves' hyperthyroidism patients were also compared in the study. Once sampling was done, hyperthyroidism patients were given methimazole at a starting dose of 30 mg daily, whereas ophthalmopathy patients were given high-dose intravenous methylprednisolone. The paper describes TCR Vbeta CDR3 sequencing of 135 peripheral blood samples, made up of 40 to 45 ophthalmopathy patients, 70 to 75 hyperthyroidism patients and roughly 17 progressor patients. Study-wide conclusions, independent of this receptor: Sample size was not statistically predetermined, and investigators were not blinded to group allocation. A model built on a 13 V-J signature distinguished ophthalmopathy from stable hyperthyroidism, reaching over 85% sensitivity and around 81% specificity in cross-validation and 80%/75% in testing. In validation, the model predicted progression to ophthalmopathy with approximately 69% sensitivity and 72% to 85% specificity, a median of 6.5 months before onset. Blood samples also contained most of the expanded thyroid clonotypes (frequency above 0.001), which suggests that blood repertoires may reflect thyroid immune responses.

The TCR beta CDR3 regions were amplified from RNA transcripts. A first-round RT-PCR of the TCR CDR3 used the HTBI primer set with the Qiagen OneStep RT-PCR kit. A second multiplex PCR round built the libraries, followed by size selection and purification. The libraries were sequenced on an Illumina HiSeq2000 using paired-end 100 bp reads. As for the original processing: Raw data were processed with SOAPnuke, discarding reads with adapters, uncalled bases, mean Phred below 15, or no exact constant-primer or identifier match. COPE v1.2.5 was used to merge high-quality paired reads, and clonotypes were defined as unique nucleotide sequences. MiTCR v1.1 was used to align clonotypes to the IMGT TRBV, TRBD and TRBJ reference segments. The analysis was restricted to V-J combinations with a frequency above 0.0001, which together covered approximately 99% of the repertoires. A TCS score was defined as the ratio of F50 (clonal expansion) to E x V (chaos), with BLOSUM62-based TCRdist applied between CDR3 peptides within each V-J. Welch's t-statistics and random forest reduced several hundred V-J features to 13, which were used in a naive Bayes classifier (R e1071). The similarity between thyroid and blood repertoires was quantified using the Morisita-Horn index. TCRdb ran its own pipeline on the public reads, namely fastp trimming at Q25 and MiXCR clone calling, and kept in-frame beta chains. Entries that share a CDR3 protein sequence are merged under the most common genes and DNA. These V and J calls are TCRdb output, not the study's own analysis. The sample records 550,000 to 700,000 distinct CDR3 sequences, 40% to 55% of which are singletons. Of the sample, roughly 19% is held by the ten largest clones.

Based on the germline V gene, the CDR1 and CDR2 sequences are MGHDK and SYGVNS. From its cysteine to its phenylalanine, the CDR3 spans 14 amino acids. Left in the record is the CDR3 DNA by itself, 42 bases read in frame from the first base. For this chain, trimming is 8 bases at the V end and 4 bases at the J end, and the number of junction bases without a gene match is 9. The study excluded patients with uncontrolled infections, other autoimmune diseases, pregnancy or lactation. Diagnoses were established on the basis of clinical symptoms, serum thyroxine and TRAb, thyroid ultrasound, and orbital computed tomography. Total RNA was extracted using Trizol reagent, and RNA quality was assessed on an Agilent 2100 Bioanalyzer. A remark on this clonotype: The antigen this receptor binds is unknown. Base qualities are not at hand, and no much larger clone is one base apart.

The sequence was obtained from an adult woman with Graves' disease, either hyperthyroidism or ophthalmopathy (not recorded which). The sequenced sample was peripheral blood or thyroid tissue (not recorded which). This chain is built from TRBV25-1 and TRBJ1-2, with 8 junctional bases fitting TRBD1. CDR3 sequence: CASRDRRNPYGYTF. At the DNA level, the sequence is TGTGCCAGCCGGGACAGGAGAAACCCCTATGGCTACACCTTC.